These T cell receptor beta chains were read from a single sample in a study of blood T cell repertoires in COVID-19. Using immunoSEQ multiplex PCR, the repertoire was profiled, and TCRdb retains in-frame clones only, with some absent. This table has 80,000 to 100,000 clones, roughly 84% appearing once. The sequenced sample consisted of peripheral blood. The source of these receptors is a woman in her sixties in a cohort sampled during active or convalescent COVID-19. Both conserved end residues are part of each CDR3. The D gene is left open where the match is weak. Expanded clones are given a class, and other clones once, few, many or no size at all.

CDR3 DNA,CDR3 protein,D gene,clone size,V gene,J gene
TGTGCCAGCAGTTTAGGGGCAGGGGGGAACACTGAAGCTTTCTTT,CASSLGAGGNTEAFF,TRBD1,-,TRBV27,TRBJ1-1
TGCAGCGTTGGTGGTTGGGGGCTCGGATCTGGGGCCAACGTCCTGACTTTC,CSVGGWGLGSGANVLTF,-,-,TRBV29-1,TRBJ2-6
TGTGCCAGCAGCCCGGGACAGTTCACTGAAGCTTTCTTT,CASSPGQFTEAFF,TRBD1,-,TRBV12-3/TRBV12-4,TRBJ1-1
TGTGCCAGCGGCGCAGGGGGTGCGGGAGGGAGGAATGAGCAGTTCTTC,CASGAGGAGGRNEQFF,TRBD2,-,TRBV28,TRBJ2-1
TGTGCCAGCGGAGGGACTTTACCTAGCACAGATACGCAGTATTTT,CASGGTLPSTDTQYF,-,-,TRBV25-1,TRBJ2-3
TGTGCCAGCAGTTACTCGCAGGGGGCGCACCAGCCCCAGCATTTT,CASSYSQGAHQPQHF,TRBD1,-,TRBV6-6,TRBJ1-5
TGTGCCATCAGTGGGACTAGCGGGGCCTACGAGCAGTACTTC,CAISGTSGAYEQYF,TRBD2,-,TRBV10-3,TRBJ2-7
TGTGCCAGCAGCTTGGCCACCCCCGGCACTGAAGCTTTCTTT,CASSLATPGTEAFF,-,few,TRBV5-4,TRBJ1-1
TGTGCCAGCAGCCTTACAGGGGATCACTATGGCTACACCTTC,CASSLTGDHYGYTF,TRBD1,once,TRBV7-9,TRBJ1-2
TGTGCCAGTAGTACGGTGGGACAGGGGCGTCGGGCCACTGAAGCTTTCTTT,CASSTVGQGRRATEAFF,TRBD1,-,TRBV19,TRBJ1-1
TGTGCCAGCGGGCCCCATGGCGGGGAGCTGTTTTTT,CASGPHGGELFF,-,once,TRBV6-5,TRBJ2-2
TGTGCCAGCAGCTTGGGACAGGGAACTTCCTACGAGCAGTACTTC,CASSLGQGTSYEQYF,TRBD1,few,TRBV7-2,TRBJ2-7
TGCGCCAGCAGCCAAGATCGCGCAGGGCTCCTTGCAACTAATGAAAAACTGTTTTTT,CASSQDRAGLLATNEKLFF,-,-,TRBV4-1,TRBJ1-4
TGCGCCAGCAGCCCGGACAGGGGGAACTATGGCTACACCTTC,CASSPDRGNYGYTF,TRBD1,-,TRBV5-1,TRBJ1-2
TGTGCCAGCAGCTTCGACTGGGACTTCTCCTACAATGAGCAGTTCTTC,CASSFDWDFSYNEQFF,-,-,TRBV7-9,TRBJ2-1
TGTGCCAGCAGTTGGGCAGGGGGTCTCACAGATACGCAGTATTTT,CASSWAGGLTDTQYF,TRBD1,once,TRBV6-5,TRBJ2-3
TGCGCCAGCAGCCCCCCTGCGCGACAGGGAGGTGGCTACACCTTC,CASSPPARQGGGYTF,TRBD1,-,TRBV5-1,TRBJ1-2
TGTGCCAGCAGTGATGGGAGAGAGACCCAGTACTTC,CASSDGRETQYF,-,-,TRBV6-1,TRBJ2-5
TGTGCCAGCAGCTTAGTGGCTGGGGACTATAGCTCCTACGAGCAGTACTTC,CASSLVAGDYSSYEQYF,TRBD2,-,TRBV11-2,TRBJ2-7
TGTGCCAGCAGCACCGGCGGGGCATCCACAGATACGCAGTATTTT,CASSTGGASTDTQYF,-,-,TRBV7-9,TRBJ2-3
TGTGCCAGCAGTCCCCGCGGACAGAGGAACACTGAAGCTTTCTTT,CASSPRGQRNTEAFF,-,-,TRBV6-6,TRBJ1-1
TGTGCCAGCAGTCGTCAGGTGAGCTCCTACAATGAGCAGTTCTTC,CASSRQVSSYNEQFF,-,-,TRBV11-2,TRBJ2-1
TGTGCCAGCAGCCCCGGGAGGCTCAGAGACACCATATATTTT,CASSPGRLRDTIYF,-,-,TRBV3-1/TRBV3-2,TRBJ1-3
TGCGCCAGCAGCACCGGGACAGGGAATGAAAAACTGTTTTTT,CASSTGTGNEKLFF,TRBD1,-,TRBV5-1,TRBJ1-4
TGTGCCAGCAGCTCAATCCCGGGGACTGAAGCTTTCTTT,CASSSIPGTEAFF,-,-,TRBV7-3,TRBJ1-1
TGTGCCAGCAGCCAAGGGGGCGGTCTCTCCTACAATGAGCAGTTCTTC,CASSQGGGLSYNEQFF,-,-,TRBV3-1/TRBV3-2,TRBJ2-1
TGCGCCAGCAGCCTTACACAGGGGCGGGGCTACACCTTC,CASSLTQGRGYTF,TRBD1,-,TRBV4-1,TRBJ1-2
TGTGCCAGCAGTTTATATACAGGGGGTAACGGCTACACCTTC,CASSLYTGGNGYTF,TRBD1,-,TRBV28,TRBJ1-2